The sequence of this TCR beta chain was determined in a study of blood T cell repertoires in COVID-19. On the study more broadly: Sources were T cells, B-cell-depleted T cells, or PBMCs; the material itself was cDNA or gDNA.

In the original analysis: The authors estimated nucleated cell counts from reference gene primer amplification. Measured with immunoSEQ multiplex PCR; TCRdb has only the in-frame clones, and not every one. V and J calls and clone size are those listed in that table; D and trimming were worked out from the DNA. The sample yields around 140,000 clones, over 75% seen once. In germline, CDR1 is LGHNT, CDR2 FRNRAP. Germline trimming cut 0 bases from V and 3 bases from J; bases unmatched to any gene: 9. The CDR3 covers 17 residues. This receptor was obtained from a human donor in a cohort sampled during active COVID-19. This chain uses TRBV12-5 with TRBJ2-7; the match to TRBD2 covers 9 bases. Sequenced input: peripheral blood. The CDR3 nucleotides read TGTGCTAGTGGTTTGGTCCTCGGGACTAGCCAAGACTACGAGCAGTACGTC. Encoded protein: CASGLVLGTSQDYEQYV.